Included here is one T cell receptor beta chain sequence, with context. The assay was immunoSEQ multiplex PCR, and TCRdb's table has in-frame clones only and misses some. The sample lists roughly 330,000 clones, roughly 90% occurring once. Treatment meaning: roughly 20 received Ad26.COV2.S at low or high dose, single or two shots; a few received placebo; per-sample allocation not given. The investigators took samples on day 63 after the first vaccine or placebo injection. Germline CDR1 reads LNHDA; CDR2 reads SQIVND (reference sequence). Trimming cost V 5 bases and J 5 bases; bases outside gene matches: 10. The CDR3 runs 16 residues. This sample is part of a study of Ad26.COV2.S vaccination and SARS-CoV-2 variants.

The sample here was peripheral blood, taken in a trial of Ad26.COV2.S vaccine versus placebo. The gene calls are TRBV19 and TRBJ2-2; 8 bases match TRBD1. The receptor's source is a person between 18 and 59 years old who received the Ad26.COV2.S COVID-19 vaccine or a placebo. CDR3 nucleotide sequence: TGTGCCAGTAGTGTTCAGGGGGCCACCGGGACCGGGGAGCTGTTTTTT. This sequence encodes CASSVQGATGTGELFF.